These 13 T cell receptor beta chains came from one sample sequenced in a study of CD8 T cells in Susac syndrome. cDNA came from about 0.46 to 1 ug RNA primed by random hexamers. TCRdb fed the immunoSEQ multiplex PCR reads into MiXCR, producing one record per CDR3 protein. The sample lists 150,000 to 200,000 distinct CDR3 sequences, around 94% occurring once. The sequencing sample was made of CD4+ T cells from PBMCs. The receptors originated from a human donor in good health.

V gene TRBV5-4 combines with J gene TRBJ2-3; 10 bases map to TRBD2. V was pared by 4 bases and J by 1 base, with 6 bases of the junction left unmatched. Per the germline V gene, CDR1 is SGHNT and CDR2 is YYREEE (reference sequence). The CDR3 spans 16 residues. DNA of the CDR3: TGTGCCAGCAGCCGAGGTGGGACTAGCGGCACAGATACGCAGTATTTT. Translation gives CASSRGGTSGTDTQYF. Full variable domain (missing parts from reference TRBV5-4 and TRBJ2-3): ETGVTQSPTHLIKTRGQQVTLRCSSQSGHNTVSWYQQALGQGPQFIFQYYREEENGRGNFPPRFSGLQFPNYSSELNVNALELDDSALYLCASSRGGTSGTDTQYFGPGTRLTVL.

The V gene is TRBV29-1, the J gene TRBJ1-5; no clear D. Germline V gene sequence: CDR1 SQVTM, CDR2 ANQGSEA. This CDR3 is built from 10 residues. Trimming left V 4 bases short and J 4 bases short, with 2 bases between. CDR3 in DNA: TGCAGCGTTGGAAATCAGCCCCAGCATTTT. Residues: CSVGNQPQHF.

The chain has TRBV3-1 and TRBJ1-2; TRBD1 matches 7 bases. The germline V gene encodes CDR1 LGHDT and CDR2 YNNKEL (reference sequence). The CDR3 sequence is 14 residues long. V was clipped by 8 bases and J by 8 bases; unmatched bases: 14. The CDR3 DNA is TGTGCCAGCGGCACAGGGGTTTGGAGTGACGGCTACACCTTC. Translation gives CASGTGVWSDGYTF.

This chain connects TRBV29-1 to TRBJ2-3; D ambiguous. Germline V gene lookup returns CDR1 SQVTM and CDR2 ANQGSEA. The V end lost 4 bases, the J end lost 0 bases, and 8 bases lay between the germline ends. The CDR3 totals 13 residues. This chain's CDR3 is CSVGLTSTDTQYF. DNA for the CDR3: TGCAGCGTTGGCTTGACTAGCACAGATACGCAGTATTTT.

The J gene is TRBJ2-5, the V gene TRBV12-3 or TRBV12-4; D is uncertain. The CDR3 consists of 12 residues. Trimming removed 8 bases at V and 6 bases at J, with 13 bases between. The DNA for the CDR3 is TGTGCCAGCTCCGGCGTGACGAAGACCCAGTACTTC. This gives the protein CASSGVTKTQYF.

The chain uses TRBV7-3 and TRBJ2-2; D unresolved. Germline values: CDR1 SGHTA, CDR2 FQGTGA. The V end was cut by 4 bases, the J end by 6 bases, with 9 bases between. CDR3 size: 13 residues. CDR3 DNA: TGTGCCAGCAGCTCCCAGAGTTCCGGGGAGCTGTTTTTT. This sequence encodes CASSSQSSGELFF.

CDR3: CASSSSGGTYEQYF. CDR3 bases: TGTGCCAGCAGTTCCTCAGGGGGTACCTACGAGCAGTACTTC. V usage is TRBV28 and J usage is TRBJ2-7; 7 bases fit TRBD1. The germline V gene has CDR1 MDHEN and CDR2 SYDVKM. The CDR3 spans 14 residues. Unmatched junction bases numbered 5, after V lost 4 bases and J lost 2 bases. Together with reference TRBV28 and TRBJ2-7, the CDR3 gives the full variable domain: DVKVTQSSRYLVKRTGEKVFLECVQDMDHENMFWYRQDPGLGLRLIYFSYDVKMKEKGDIPEGYSVSREKKERFSLILESASTNQTSMYLCASSSSGGTYEQYFGPGTRLTVT.

The chain combines TRBV25-1 with TRBJ1-4, with a possible D match to TRBD1 (6 bases). V was trimmed by 1 base and J by 5 bases, leaving 11 bases between them. CDR1 is MGHDK, CDR2 SYGVNS, per germline. This CDR3 spans 15 amino acids. The DNA of the CDR3 is TGTGCCAGCAGTGAATGGTTGGGGGCGAATGAAAAACTGTTTTTT. Protein: CASSEWLGANEKLFF.

The V call is TRBV30, the J call TRBJ1-2; 8 bases are a match to TRBD1. The CDR3 is 14 amino acids. V was clipped by 4 bases and J by 3 bases; unmatched bases: 7. Germline CDR1 is GTSNPN and CDR2 is SVGIG (reference sequence). Written as DNA, the CDR3 is TGTGCCTGGAATCAGGGGGCTGGGGACTATGGCTACACCTTC. Residues: CAWNQGAGDYGYTF.

The gene calls are TRBV7-2 and TRBJ1-2, with D hard to call. Per the germline V gene, CDR1 is SGHTA and CDR2 is FQGNSA. This CDR3 spans 11 amino acids. Trimming left V 7 bases short and J 4 bases short, with 7 bases between. The DNA of the CDR3 is TGTGCCAGCATCGGGATCTATGGCTACACCTTC. The encoded protein is CASIGIYGYTF.

V and J are TRBV2 and TRBJ2-7; possibly TRBD1 or TRBD2 for D (5 bases each). Germline CDR1 SNHLY, CDR2 FYNNEI. V lost 6 bases and J lost 4, with 10 bases in between. This CDR3 region has 12 residues. The CDR3, as DNA: TGTGCCAGCAGGGGACCGCGATACGAGCAGTACTTC. As protein: CASRGPRYEQYF.

V is TRBV5-1 and J is TRBJ1-1; D remains ambiguous. From germline, CDR1 is SGHRS and CDR2 YFSETQ. The V and J ends lost 2 bases and 1 base respectively, with 9 bases between them. The CDR3 consists of 14 residues. In nucleotides, the CDR3 is TGCGCCAGCAGCTTAGGGCAGCAGAACACTGAAGCTTTCTTT. Translated, it gives CASSLGQQNTEAFF. The variable domain in full, with the rest retrieved from reference TRBV5-1 and TRBJ1-1, is KAGVTQTPRYLIKTRGQQVTLSCSPISGHRSVSWYQQTPGQGLQFLFEYFSETQRNKGNFPGRFSGRQFSNSRSEMNVSTLELGDSALYLCASSLGQQNTEAFFGQGTRLTVV.

The V and J genes are TRBV28 and TRBJ2-5, with TRBD2 matching 11 bases. Germline loops: CDR1 MDHEN, CDR2 SYDVKM. This CDR3 contains 16 residues. Trimming cost V 5 bases and J 10 bases; bases outside gene matches: 15. The CDR3 protein is CASSPLAGGYPRGQYF. In DNA, the CDR3 is TGTGCCAGCAGTCCTTTAGCGGGGGGGTACCCCAGGGGCCAGTACTTC.